The 2 T cell receptor beta chains below come from one sample, sequenced in a study of blood T cells in healthy people across ages. Together with a sample-barcoded 5' primer, a J-beta primer mix was included in a second PCR lasting 7 to 11 cycles. Each CDR3 protein is one row after TCRdb ran MiXCR on the 5' RACE reads. The sample lists 1 million to 1.2 million distinct CDR3 sequences; less than 45% were seen once. Sequences were obtained from blood. The receptors shown here come from a man younger than 35 in good health.

The V gene is TRBV7-9, the J gene TRBJ1-1, with D possibly matching TRBD1 (6 bases). This CDR3 spans 15 amino acids. Germline values: CDR1 SEHNR, CDR2 FQNEAQ (reference sequence). V dropped 4 bases and J dropped 0 bases, with 12 bases sitting between them. The CDR3: CASSSADRLNTEAFF. The CDR3 region has the DNA TGTGCCAGCAGCTCCGCTGACAGGCTGAACACTGAAGCTTTCTTT.

This clonotype occurred a few times. This chain links TRBV2 with TRBJ2-3; a weak D match, TRBD2 (6 bases). V dropped 8 bases and J dropped 2 bases, with 14 bases sitting between them. Germline CDR1 is SNHLY and CDR2 is FYNNEI. This CDR3 contains 14 residues. CDR3 in DNA: TGTGCCAGCCGACAAGGAGGGGTCACAGATACGCAGTATTTT. It specifies CASRQGGVTDTQYF.